This is a list of T cell receptor beta chains from one sample in a study of blood T cell repertoires in COVID-19. Sequenced by immunoSEQ multiplex PCR; TCRdb stores in-frame clones only, minus some. The table shows roughly 74,000 clones, with just under 85% occurring only once. Sequenced: peripheral blood. These receptor sequences come from a man in his 70s with acute or convalescent COVID-19. Both conserved end residues are part of each CDR3. The order of the fields is J gene, V gene, D gene, clone size, CDR3 DNA, CDR3 protein. D genes are given only for firm matches. The size of a clone is reported for some rows only, either as once, few or many, or as a class for expanded clones.

>TRBJ1-6|TRBV27|-|-
TGTGCCAGCAGTTTATCAACCGAGGGTATCGGTTCACCCCTCCACTTT
CASSLSTEGIGSPLHF
>TRBJ1-4|TRBV19|-|-
TGTGCCAGTAGTGATCAGGGGCTTAATGAAAAACTGTTTTTT
CASSDQGLNEKLFF
>TRBJ1-4|TRBV2|TRBD1|once
TGTGCCAGCAGCAGGGGGTTGGAGGAAAAACTGTTTTTT
CASSRGLEEKLFF
>TRBJ2-5|TRBV6-2/TRBV6-3|TRBD2|-
TGTGCCAGCAGTTACGGGTTGGCGGGGGGTTCACAGACCCAGTACTTC
CASSYGLAGGSQTQYF
>TRBJ2-1|TRBV3-1/TRBV3-2|TRBD2|-
TGTGCCAGCAGCCAGGAACGACTAGCGGGGACCTACAATGAGCAGTTCTTC
CASSQERLAGTYNEQFF
>TRBJ2-3|TRBV7-2|-|-
TGTGCCAGCAGCTTAGCGGGCCCAGATACGCAGTATTTT
CASSLAGPDTQYF
>TRBJ2-7|TRBV27|TRBD1|-
TGTGCCAGCAGTTCAGGACAGGTAGTCTCCTACGAGCAGTACTTC
CASSSGQVVSYEQYF
>TRBJ2-1|TRBV6-5|-|-
TGTGCCAGCACTTCCTACAATGAGCAGTTCTTC
CASTSYNEQFF
>TRBJ1-4|TRBV27|TRBD1|-
TGTGCCAGCAGGCATGGACAGGGGCTGGCTGATGAAAAACTGTTTTTT
CASRHGQGLADEKLFF
>TRBJ2-3|TRBV5-1|TRBD1|-
TGCGCCAGCTATTCCGGGACAGGGGGCGATACGCAGTATTTT
CASYSGTGGDTQYF
>TRBJ2-5|TRBV14|TRBD1|-
TGTGCCAGCAGCCCACCGGGACAGGGGGCTGTGGAGACCCAGTACTTC
CASSPPGQGAVETQYF
>TRBJ2-3|TRBV6-2/TRBV6-3|TRBD2|-
TGTGCCAGCAGTCCAGAAGTAGATCCGGGGGGGGGAGCCGACGCAGATACGCAGTATTTT
CASSPEVDPGGGADADTQYF
>TRBJ2-2|TRBV9|-|-
TGTGCCAGCAGCGTTATCCGGGAGAACACCGGGGAGCTGTTTTTT
CASSVIRENTGELFF
>TRBJ2-1|TRBV6-1|TRBD1|-
TGTGCCAGCAGTAAAGCTGGGGACAGGGTATACAATGAGCAGTTCTTC
CASSKAGDRVYNEQFF
>TRBJ2-1|TRBV5-6|-|-
TGTGCCAGCAGCTTACAGACCGGGACAACGCTCCTGAGGGAGCAGTTCTTC
CASSLQTGTTLLREQFF
>TRBJ1-1|TRBV2|TRBD1|-
TGTGCCAGCAGCGAATCGACAGGGGTCGGCACTGAAGCTTTCTTT
CASSESTGVGTEAFF
>TRBJ2-2|TRBV9|-|-
TGTGCCAGCAGCGTAGCGGCCGGGTCCGGGGAGCTGTTTTTT
CASSVAAGSGELFF
>TRBJ2-5|TRBV7-3|TRBD2|-
TGTGCCAGCAGCTTAAGAGGGAGGACTAGCGGGACGGAGACCCAGTACTTC
CASSLRGRTSGTETQYF
>TRBJ1-5|TRBV7-2|-|-
TGTGCCAGCAGCTCAGAGGGGGATCAGCCCCAGCATTTT
CASSSEGDQPQHF
>TRBJ2-3|TRBV7-9|-|-
TGTGCCAGCAGCTTAGGAGGACAGGGAGGGGATACGCAGTATTTT
CASSLGGQGGDTQYF
>TRBJ1-1|TRBV28|-|-
TGTGCCAGCAGTTTGGAGTACACTGAAGCTTTCTTT
CASSLEYTEAFF
>TRBJ2-3|TRBV28|-|-
TGTGCCAGCAGTCTCACAGATACGCAGTATTTT
CASSLTDTQYF
>TRBJ1-3|TRBV5-1|TRBD1|-
TGCGCCAGCACCTCCGGGACAGCGCCAAACTCTGGAAACACCATATATTTT
CASTSGTAPNSGNTIYF
>TRBJ1-1|TRBV6-1|-|-
TGTGCCAGCAGTGAAGCTAGCCCCACCACTGAAGCTTTCTTT
CASSEASPTTEAFF
>TRBJ1-4|TRBV7-2|-|-
TGTGCCAGCAGCCCTGGTCAGGGGTCGAATGAAAAACTGTTTTTT
CASSPGQGSNEKLFF
>TRBJ2-5|TRBV9|TRBD2|-
TGTGCCAGCAGCGCTAGGGGACTAGCGGGAAACCAAGAGACCCAGTACTTC
CASSARGLAGNQETQYF
>TRBJ1-2|TRBV2|-|-
TGTGCCAGCAGTATTGACAGGAACGGCTACACCTTC
CASSIDRNGYTF
>TRBJ2-1|TRBV4-1|TRBD2|-
TGCGCCAGCAGCCTATTCCCTGGGACGGTGGGCGGGAGCAACAATGAGCAGTTCTTC
CASSLFPGTVGGSNNEQFF
>TRBJ2-3|TRBV9|TRBD1|few
TGTGCCAGCAGCGAAACAGGGGTCCCTAGCACAGATACGCAGTATTTT
CASSETGVPSTDTQYF
>TRBJ1-1|TRBV6-5|-|few
TGTGCCAGCAGTTCCAACGGGAACACTGAAGCTTTCTTT
CASSSNGNTEAFF
>TRBJ1-2|TRBV9|-|-
TGTGCCAGCAGCCCATGGGGCCCGGATGGCTACACCTTC
CASSPWGPDGYTF
>TRBJ2-2|TRBV2|-|-
TGTGCCAGCAGTGCGGTGGCAGCGGACACCGGGGAGCTGTTTTTT
CASSAVAADTGELFF
>TRBJ1-1|TRBV2|-|once
TGTGCCAGCAGGGAACCCGCAGGGCGGACTGAAGCTTTCTTT
CASREPAGRTEAFF
>TRBJ2-1|TRBV27|-|once
TGTGCCAGCCTAGACCCGTACAATGAGCAGTTCTTC
CASLDPYNEQFF
>TRBJ1-1|TRBV7-2|TRBD1|large
TGTGCCAGCAGCCTTACAGGGGCCGCCGACACTGAAGCTTTCTTT
CASSLTGAADTEAFF
>TRBJ1-2|TRBV19|-|once
TGTGCCAGTAGTTCGCGGACAAATAACTATGGCTACACCTTC
CASSSRTNNYGYTF
>TRBJ1-3|TRBV9|-|few
TGTGCCAGCAGCGTAGGACTCGAGGGTGCTGGAAACACCATATATTTT
CASSVGLEGAGNTIYF
>TRBJ1-1|TRBV6-2/TRBV6-3|-|-
TGTGCCAGCAGCCTGGGCCAGGGCTGGACTGAAGCTTTCTTT
CASSLGQGWTEAFF
>TRBJ1-1|TRBV20-1|-|-
TGCAGTGCTAGCGGGGGGACTGAAGCTTTCTTT
CSASGGTEAFF
>TRBJ2-2|TRBV9|-|-
TGTGCCAGCAGCGTCAGGGGGAACACCGGGGAGCTGTTTTTT
CASSVRGNTGELFF
>TRBJ1-1|TRBV15|-|once
TGTGCCACCAGCAGAGATAACAGACCGAACACTGAAGCTTTCTTT
CATSRDNRPNTEAFF
>TRBJ2-1|TRBV14|-|-
TGTGCCAGCAGCCCGCGAGGTGTCAATGAGCAGTTCTTC
CASSPRGVNEQFF
>TRBJ2-3|TRBV5-4|TRBD1|few
TGTGCCAGCAGCTTTAGTCGGACAGGGACCACAGATACGCAGTATTTT
CASSFSRTGTTDTQYF
>TRBJ2-1|TRBV7-2|TRBD2|few
TGTGCCAGCAGCTTAGTCGGGGGGGAAGATGAGCAGTTCTTC
CASSLVGGEDEQFF
>TRBJ1-1|TRBV6-5|-|-
TGTGCCAGCAGTTACCAGGGGCGGAACACTGAAGCTTTCTTT
CASSYQGRNTEAFF